The rows below give T cell receptor beta chains drawn from one sample of a study of T cell responses to AZD1222 COVID-19 vaccine. Sequenced by immunoSEQ multiplex PCR; TCRdb stores in-frame clones only, minus some. The sample contains 80,000 to 85,000 clones, around 90% of which appear only once. The specimen was peripheral blood, collected 28 days after the second AZD1222 dose. The receptors were gathered from an adult who received the AZD1222 COVID-19 vaccine. Each CDR3 is given with its conserved first and last residue. D genes are given only for firm matches. Not all rows give a size; the values are once, few, many and, for expanded clones, a class.

d_call j_call clone_size v_call cdr3_aa cdr3_nt
NA TRBJ2-1 NA TRBV4-3 CASSVDSSSSNEQFF TGCGCCAGCAGCGTCGACAGTAGTTCGTCCAATGAGCAGTTCTTC
NA TRBJ2-7 NA TRBV29-1 CSAEGGGYEQYF TGCAGCGCCGAGGGGGGCGGGTACGAGCAGTACTTC
NA TRBJ2-1 NA TRBV5-1 CASSAAPGPTYNEQFF TGCGCCAGCAGCGCCGCCCCGGGCCCAACCTACAATGAGCAGTTCTTC
NA TRBJ1-5 NA TRBV2 CASSPQVGDQPQHF TGTGCCAGCAGCCCCCAGGTAGGGGATCAGCCCCAGCATTTT
NA TRBJ1-1 medium-sized TRBV6-5 CASSYTKGGTEAFF TGTGCCAGCAGTTACACTAAAGGGGGCACTGAAGCTTTCTTT
NA TRBJ1-4 NA TRBV5-1 CASSFQGVSNNEKLFF TGCGCCAGCAGCTTTCAGGGTGTCAGTAATAATGAAAAACTGTTTTTT
NA TRBJ2-4 NA TRBV7-9 CASSQHDPNIQYF TGTGCCAGCAGCCAACATGACCCCAACATTCAGTACTTC
NA TRBJ2-1 NA TRBV4-1 CASSQEGAYNEQFF TGCGCCAGCAGCCAAGAGGGGGCTTACAATGAGCAGTTCTTC
NA TRBJ2-2 NA TRBV2 CASSEGWLVSTGELFF TGTGCCAGCAGTGAAGGGTGGCTAGTATCAACCGGGGAGCTGTTTTTT
NA TRBJ1-1 NA TRBV4-3 CASSYTGTEAFF TGCGCCAGCAGCTATACAGGTACTGAAGCTTTCTTT
TRBD1 TRBJ1-1 NA TRBV28 CASSLGTGNTEAFF TGTGCCAGCAGTCTCGGGACAGGGAACACTGAAGCTTTCTTT
NA TRBJ2-5 NA TRBV29-1 CSVDVLAGETQYF TGCAGCGTTGACGTCCTAGCTGGGGAGACCCAGTACTTC
NA TRBJ2-2 NA TRBV5-4 CASKATDSFGELFF TGTGCCAGCAAGGCTACGGACAGCTTCGGGGAGCTGTTTTTT
NA TRBJ1-6 NA TRBV28 CASSRPGGASGHSPLHF TGTGCCAGCAGCCGCCCGGGAGGGGCGTCCGGCCATTCACCCCTCCACTTT
TRBD1 TRBJ2-7 NA TRBV2 CASREQGPTYEQYF TGTGCCAGCAGGGAACAGGGGCCCACCTACGAGCAGTACTTC
NA TRBJ2-6 NA TRBV14 CASSQVIRAGANVLTF TGTGCCAGCAGCCAAGTTATCAGGGCTGGGGCCAACGTCCTGACTTTC
NA TRBJ2-1 NA TRBV5-1 CASSTNAGEEQFF TGCGCCAGCAGCACGAACGCCGGGGAGGAGCAGTTCTTC
NA TRBJ2-6 NA TRBV6-5 CASSTTAAGANVLTF TGTGCCAGCAGTACGACGGCAGCTGGGGCCAACGTCCTGACTTTC
NA TRBJ2-5 NA TRBV7-2 CASSFHGSQETQYF TGTGCCAGCAGCTTTCATGGGAGCCAAGAGACCCAGTACTTC
NA TRBJ2-3 NA TRBV28 CASSRGPDTQYF TGTGCCAGCAGCCGCGGTCCAGATACGCAGTATTTT
TRBD1 TRBJ1-6 NA TRBV28 CASSSGQGDSPLHF TGTGCCAGCAGCTCCGGACAGGGTGATTCACCCCTCCACTTT
NA TRBJ1-2 NA TRBV6-5 CASSYRFNYGYTF TGTGCCAGCAGTTACAGGTTTAACTATGGCTACACCTTC
NA TRBJ1-1 NA TRBV6-5 CASSFITKAFF TGTGCCAGCAGTTTTATAACTAAAGCTTTCTTT
TRBD2 TRBJ2-4 NA TRBV11-2 CASSLQLAGVMSIQYF TGTGCCAGCAGCCTTCAACTAGCGGGAGTGATGAGCATTCAGTACTTC
TRBD2 TRBJ2-3 NA TRBV7-3 CASSSGGTDTQYF TGTGCCAGCAGCTCCGGGGGGACAGATACGCAGTATTTT
NA TRBJ2-7 NA TRBV3-1/TRBV3-2 CASSLRLRGYEQYF TGTGCCAGCAGCCTCAGACTTAGGGGCTACGAGCAGTACTTC
TRBD1 TRBJ1-5 NA TRBV28 CASRGTGGNQPQHF TGTGCCAGCAGGGGGACAGGGGGGAATCAGCCCCAGCATTTT
NA TRBJ2-3 NA TRBV11-1 CASSWSGEPEADTQYF TGTGCCAGCAGCTGGAGCGGTGAGCCGGAGGCAGATACGCAGTATTTT
TRBD2 TRBJ2-1 NA TRBV19 CASRTSGRAGNEQFF TGTGCCAGTAGGACTAGCGGGAGGGCCGGCAATGAGCAGTTCTTC
NA TRBJ2-7 NA TRBV4-2 CASSHGDGTYEQYF TGTGCCAGCAGCCATGGGGACGGAACCTACGAGCAGTACTTC
NA TRBJ2-1 NA TRBV10-2 CASSESGGATYNEQFF TGCGCCAGCAGTGAGTCGGGGGGCGCAACCTACAATGAGCAGTTCTTC
TRBD2 TRBJ2-7 once TRBV9 CASSPETSGSTVSYEQYF TGTGCCAGCAGCCCTGAGACTAGCGGGAGTACCGTTTCCTACGAGCAGTACTTC
NA TRBJ2-6 NA TRBV19 CASSPGEPSGANVLTF TGTGCCAGTAGTCCAGGGGAACCCTCTGGGGCCAACGTCCTGACTTTC
NA TRBJ2-1 NA TRBV21-1 CASSIRPGTSGLSSYNEQFF TGTGCCAGCAGCATAAGACCCGGGACTAGCGGATTAAGCTCCTACAATGAGCAGTTCTTC
NA TRBJ2-1 NA TRBV28 CASRWRDGNEQFF TGTGCCAGCAGGTGGAGGGACGGGAATGAGCAGTTCTTC
TRBD1 TRBJ2-2 NA TRBV13 CASATTGQANTGELFF TGTGCCAGCGCCACAACCGGACAGGCGAACACCGGGGAGCTGTTTTTT
NA TRBJ1-1 NA TRBV7-2 CASSLEYAEAFF TGTGCCAGCAGCTTAGAATACGCTGAAGCTTTCTTT
TRBD2 TRBJ2-1 NA TRBV9 CASSAGTSGISEQFF TGTGCCAGCAGCGCAGGGACTAGCGGGATAAGTGAGCAGTTCTTC
NA TRBJ2-7 NA TRBV28 CASSFSSANSYEQYF TGTGCCAGCAGTTTTTCTAGCGCGAACTCCTACGAGCAGTACTTC
NA TRBJ1-1 NA TRBV6-2/TRBV6-3 CASSRDPQREAFF TGTGCCAGCAGCAGGGACCCACAGAGGGAAGCTTTCTTT
NA TRBJ1-1 NA TRBV15 CATSRDAMGLLITEAFF TGTGCCACCAGCAGAGATGCTATGGGTCTCTTAATCACTGAAGCTTTCTTT
NA TRBJ2-7 NA TRBV7-2 CASSSNYYEQYF TGTGCCAGCAGCTCTAACTACTACGAGCAGTACTTC
TRBD1 TRBJ1-5 NA TRBV19 CASRKTGTGQPQHF TGTGCCAGTAGAAAGACAGGGACGGGACAGCCCCAGCATTTT
NA TRBJ2-1 NA TRBV28 CASLASNEQFF TGTGCCAGCCTAGCAAGTAATGAGCAGTTCTTC
TRBD1 TRBJ2-2 NA TRBV18 CASSLGQATGELFF TGTGCCAGCTCACTGGGACAGGCCACCGGGGAGCTGTTTTTT